This entry lists 31 T cell receptor beta chains sequenced from one sample in a study of cytomegalovirus exposure and HLA in healthy donors. 60 Vbeta and 13 Jbeta primers were used in PCR. Method: immunoSEQ multiplex PCR; TCRdb's copy keeps in-frame clones and lacks some. The sample has 130,000 or so clones; over 8% are singletons. The sequencing input was PBMCs. Every receptor here comes from a man aged 40-50 years in good health and CMV-seronegative.

The rearrangement links TRBV5-8 to TRBJ2-7; D gene uncertain. The CDR3 spans 14 residues. With 2 bases removed from V and 6 bases from J, the gap between germline ends came to 15 bases. Germline V gene data show CDR1 as SGHTS and CDR2 as YDEGEE. CDR3 DNA sequence: TGTGCCAGCAGCTTTTGGCAGGCCGTTGGCGAGCAGTACTTC. As protein: CASSFWQAVGEQYF.

A few counts support this clone. The chain uses TRBV4-2 and TRBJ1-2; D may be TRBD1 (5 bases). The germline CDR1 and CDR2 sequences are LGHNA and YNFKEQ. There are 16 residues in the CDR3. With 0 bases removed from V and 3 bases from J, the gap between germline ends came to 14 bases. CDR3 sequence: CASSQDGFRVDYGYTF. In DNA form, the CDR3 reads TGTGCCAGCAGCCAAGATGGCTTCAGGGTCGACTATGGCTACACCTTC.

The chain links TRBV28 to TRBJ1-2; 9 bases are a match to TRBD1. The CDR3 has 14 amino acids. The germline CDR1 and CDR2 sequences are MDHEN and SYDVKM. Trimming cost V 5 bases and J 8 bases; bases outside gene matches: 9. This chain's CDR3 is CASSADRGLGGYTF. The DNA of the CDR3 is TGTGCCAGCAGTGCGGACAGGGGCTTAGGGGGCTACACCTTC.

The DNA of the CDR3 is TGTGCCAGCACCCCGGGACAGGGCCTCTACGAGCAGTACTTC. Protein: CASTPGQGLYEQYF. The J gene is TRBJ2-7, the V gene TRBV9; 9 bases align to TRBD1. The V segment lost 6 bases and the J segment 3 bases; nucleotides outside the gene matches: 7. In germline, CDR1 is SGDLS, CDR2 YYNGEE. The CDR3 is 14 amino acids.

There are a few counts of this clone. This chain links TRBV6-1 with TRBJ1-3; TRBD1 matches at 7 bases. The trim removed 7 bases at V and 2 bases at J, leaving 8 bases unmatched. The CDR3 totals 15 residues. Germline lookup yields CDR1 MNHNS and CDR2 SASEGT. The CDR3 sequence is CASTKRGTAGNTIYF. Here the CDR3 DNA reads TGTGCCAGCACCAAAAGAGGGACAGCTGGAAACACCATATATTTT.

This chain joins TRBV4-1 and TRBJ1-1; a possible D gene is TRBD1 (6 bases). The CDR3 has 18 amino acids. V was pared by 1 base and J by 3 bases, with 21 bases between. Germline lookup yields CDR1 MGHRA and CDR2 YSYEKL. The CDR3 DNA reads as TGCGCCAGCAGCCAAGTAGTGCGGGGGGGGCAGGGAGACACTGAAGCTTTCTTT. Translating gives CASSQVVRGGQGDTEAFF.

This clone was counted a few times. The chain joins TRBV7-2 to TRBJ2-3; 8 bases line up with TRBD2. CDR1 and CDR2 (germline): SGHTA, FQGNSA. J gave up 4 bases and V 1 base, and 7 bases lay outside the gene matches. The CDR3 runs 16 residues. Here the CDR3 DNA reads TGTGCCAGCAGCTTAGTCGGGGGGGGGCCAGCAGATACGCAGTATTTT. Protein sequence: CASSLVGGGPADTQYF.

The V call is TRBV19, the J call TRBJ1-1; TRBD1 matches 7 bases. With V trimmed by 4 bases and J by 4 bases, 6 bases remained unmatched. The CDR3 spans 14 residues. Per the germline V gene, CDR1 is LNHDA and CDR2 is SQIVND (reference sequence). This CDR3 is CASSTGQESTEAFF. CDR3 bases: TGTGCCAGTAGTACCGGACAGGAGTCCACTGAAGCTTTCTTT.

The chain uses TRBV9 and TRBJ1-1, with D possibly TRBD1 on 5 matching bases. CDR1 is SGDLS, CDR2 YYNGEE, per germline. V was clipped by 4 bases and J by 2 bases, with 21 bases between them. This CDR3 comprises 17 residues. CDR3 residues: CASSPGRIRELNTEAFF. The CDR3, as DNA: TGTGCCAGCAGCCCCGGGAGAATCAGGGAGCTAAACACTGAAGCTTTCTTT.

The chain has TRBV7-2 and TRBJ1-6; TRBD1 aligns across 12 bases. The germline CDR1 and CDR2 sequences are SGHTA and FQGNSA. This CDR3 has 15 residues. J gave up 9 bases and V 2 bases, and 2 bases lay outside the gene matches. Here the CDR3 reads CASSLTGQGASPLHF. DNA for the CDR3: TGTGCCAGCAGCTTAACGGGACAGGGGGCTTCACCCCTCCACTTT.

The genes are TRBV5-8 and TRBJ1-5, with 8 bases that match TRBD1. The CDR3 length is 15 residues. Per germline, CDR1 SGHTS and CDR2 YDEGEE. J lost 2 bases, V lost 1 base, and 2 bases had no gene match. The CDR3 sequence is CASSLLGQGNQPQHF. The CDR3 DNA reads as TGTGCCAGCAGCTTGTTGGGACAGGGCAATCAGCCCCAGCATTTT.

This clone was counted a few times. This chain connects TRBV19 to TRBJ1-5, with 8 bases lining up with TRBD1. Germline trimming cut 1 base from V and 3 bases from J; bases unmatched to any gene: 2. Germline lookup yields CDR1 LNHDA and CDR2 SQIVND (reference sequence). The CDR3 consists of 15 residues. Here the CDR3 DNA reads TGTGCCAGTAGTATAGGGACAGGGTCCAATCAGCCCCAGCATTTT. Translation: CASSIGTGSNQPQHF.

This clone turned up a few times. V and J are TRBV11-2 and TRBJ2-3, with D perhaps matching TRBD2 (5 bases). Germline-derived CDR1 and CDR2 are SGHAT and FQNNGV. V lost 3 bases and J lost 1, with 11 bases in between. The CDR3 has 15 amino acids. In nucleotides, the CDR3 is TGTGCCAGCAGCTTCCCAATGAGGGGCACAGATACGCAGTATTTT. Translation gives CASSFPMRGTDTQYF.

The rearrangement joins TRBV7-9 to TRBJ1-2; D may be TRBD1 (6 bases). CDR3 length: 14 residues. Trimming shortened V by 5 bases and J by 3 bases, and 13 bases separated the two germline ends. The germline CDR1 and CDR2 sequences are SEHNR and FQNEAQ (reference sequence). The CDR3 sequence is CASSPSGTHYGYTF. The CDR3 coding sequence is TGTGCCAGCAGCCCCTCCGGGACACACTATGGCTACACCTTC.

The rearrangement uses TRBV5-1 and TRBJ2-6; TRBD2 aligns across 9 bases. Germline V CDR1 and CDR2: SGHRS, YFSETQ. Losses at the gene ends were 3 bases for V and 0 bases for J; bases not matched to a gene: 10. This CDR3 contains 19 residues. CDR3 nucleotide sequence: TGCGCCAGCAGCTCCCAGGGAGCGGGGGGCACCTCTGGGGCCAACGTCCTGACTTTC. Translating it yields CASSSQGAGGTSGANVLTF.

This clone was observed a few times. The rearrangement links TRBV7-9 to TRBJ1-1; D remains ambiguous. Trimming left V 4 bases short and J 1 base short, with 19 bases between. The CDR3 covers 17 residues. CDR1 is SEHNR and CDR2 is FQNEAQ in the germline V gene (reference sequence). In DNA, the CDR3 is TGTGCCAGCAGCTCCAGACCCCCCGAACAGCAGAACACTGAAGCTTTCTTT. It specifies CASSSRPPEQQNTEAFF.

In nucleotides, the CDR3 is TGTGCCAGCAGCCCTAGCGGTGTGCAAGAGACCCAGTACTTC. Residues: CASSPSGVQETQYF. The chain employs TRBV7-2 and TRBJ2-5, with TRBD2 matching 7 bases. With V trimmed by 5 bases and J by 2 bases, 5 bases remained unmatched. This CDR3 has 14 amino acids. Germline V gene data show CDR1 as SGHTA and CDR2 as FQGNSA.

CDR3 region: CASARGYSNQPQHF. The CDR3 DNA reads TGTGCCAGCGCCAGGGGTTATAGCAATCAGCCCCAGCATTTT. This sequence joins TRBV6-5 and TRBJ1-5; possibly TRBD1 for D (6 bases). Trimming shortened V by 8 bases and J by 0 bases, and 11 bases separated the two germline ends. This CDR3 is built from 14 residues. Germline loops: CDR1 MNHEY, CDR2 SVGAGI.

This chain links TRBV30 with TRBJ2-7; 8 bases align to TRBD2. This CDR3 comprises 17 residues. V shed 0 bases and J 4 bases; nucleotides not matched to a gene: 14. Per germline, CDR1 GTSNPN and CDR2 SVGIG (reference sequence). CDR3 DNA: TGTGCCTGGAGTGTACTAGCGGTGCACCCGAAGGGTTACGAGCAGTACTTC. This codes for CAWSVLAVHPKGYEQYF.

This clone was counted a few times. The V call is TRBV18, the J call TRBJ2-3, with 9 bases identical to TRBD1. Germline V CDR1 and CDR2: KGHSH, LQKENI. The junction had 10 bases not matched to a gene; V was cut back by 3 bases and J by 6 bases. The length of the CDR3 is 16 residues. The CDR3 DNA sequence: TGTGCCAGCTCACCTGGACAGGGGACCACATTGGATACGCAGTATTTT. As protein: CASSPGQGTTLDTQYF.

V is TRBV11-2 and J is TRBJ2-5; perhaps TRBD2 as D (5 bases). Trimming removed 5 bases from V and 2 bases from J, with 9 bases in between. The CDR3 covers 13 residues. The germline CDR1 and CDR2 sequences are SGHAT and FQNNGV. The DNA of the CDR3 is TGTGCCAGCAGCGGTCCGGGGCAAGAGACCCAGTACTTC. Its translation: CASSGPGQETQYF.

This clone has only a few counts. The V gene is TRBV19, the J gene TRBJ2-1; 8 bases agree with TRBD2. This CDR3 region has 14 residues. CDR1 and CDR2 (germline): LNHDA, SQIVND (reference sequence). The V and J ends lost 7 bases and 4 bases, in that order; junction bases with no gene match: 6. DNA of the CDR3: TGTGCCAGTATTGGCGGGGGGACGTACAATGAGCAGTTCTTC. Translated, it gives CASIGGGTYNEQFF.

The V and J genes are TRBV9 and TRBJ2-2; TRBD2 matches 11 bases. Germline CDR1 is SGDLS and CDR2 is YYNGEE. There are 17 residues in the CDR3. V shed 3 bases and J 5 bases; nucleotides not matched to a gene: 9. CDR3 amino acids: CASSASGGPSSTGELFF. The CDR3 DNA is TGTGCCAGCAGCGCTAGCGGGGGGCCCTCGAGTACCGGGGAGCTGTTTTTT.

The rearrangement uses TRBV21-1 and TRBJ2-7; the table's D call, TRBD1, has no DNA check behind it. TRBV21-1 is a listed pseudogene. The CDR3 has 16 amino acids. Here the CDR3 DNA reads TGTGCCAGCAGCTTCAAGGGGGACAGGGGACCCCACGAGCAGTACTTC. The encoded protein is CASSFKGDRGPHEQYF.

V gene TRBV7-9 combines with J gene TRBJ1-2; D might be TRBD1 (5 bases). Germline CDR1 SEHNR, CDR2 FQNEAQ (reference sequence). Trimming pared 7 bases from V and 3 bases from J, leaving 12 bases between. The CDR3 is made up of 13 amino acids. The CDR3: CASTIRVDYGYTF. The CDR3 DNA follows: TGTGCCAGCACCATCAGGGTAGACTATGGCTACACCTTC.

This clone was counted a few times. The genes are TRBV6-1 and TRBJ1-5, with 10 positions matching TRBD1. The CDR3 extends over 15 amino acids. V was pared by 11 bases and J by 1 base, with 8 bases of the junction left unmatched. Germline V CDR1 and CDR2: MNHNS, SASEGT. As DNA, the CDR3 is TGTGCCTGCTACCGGGACAGGGGAAGCAATCAGCCCCAGCATTTT. The encoded protein is CACYRDRGSNQPQHF.

Here the CDR3 DNA reads TGTGCCAGCAGCCAGTGGACGGAGGCGGACACTGAAGCTTTCTTT. It specifies CASSQWTEADTEAFF. The rearrangement links TRBV4-2 to TRBJ1-1; D is unclear. Germline V gene sequence: CDR1 LGHNA, CDR2 YNFKEQ. Trimming pared 3 bases from V and 3 bases from J, leaving 14 bases between. The CDR3 extends over 15 amino acids.

The chain employs TRBV10-3 and TRBJ1-3, with D possibly matching TRBD1 (6 bases). V was cut by 8 bases and J by 4 bases, with 18 bases left in between. The CDR3 is 15 amino acids. The germline V gene encodes CDR1 ENHRY and CDR2 SYGVKD. The CDR3 DNA is TGTGCCATCCTAGACAGGAACCCAATCGGAAACACCATATATTTT. It is translated as CAILDRNPIGNTIYF.

This clone was seen a few times. This chain uses TRBV11-3 with TRBJ1-3; unclear D gene. The length of the CDR3 is 14 residues. The V gene lost 3 bases and the J gene lost 0 bases, with 6 bases spanning the gap. The germline gives CDR1 SGHNT, CDR2 YENEEA. CDR3 sequence: CASSFGDSGNTIYF. Here the CDR3 DNA reads TGTGCCAGCAGCTTCGGTGACTCTGGAAACACCATATATTTT.

This chain uses TRBV7-2 with TRBJ2-5; TRBD1 agrees at 8 bases. There are 12 residues in the CDR3. CDR1 and CDR2 (germline): SGHTA, FQGNSA. V shed 6 bases, J shed 5 bases, and the junction held 2 bases outside the gene matches. CDR3: CASSRDRETQYF. DNA of the CDR3: TGTGCCAGCAGTCGGGACAGGGAGACCCAGTACTTC.

This clone has a handful of counts. CDR3 coding DNA: TGTGCCAGCAGCCCAGGGGGTCGAGGGTCAAACAATGAGCAGTTCTTC. As protein: CASSPGGRGSNNEQFF. The chain combines TRBV9 with TRBJ2-1; TRBD1 matches 7 bases. The V segment lost 4 bases and the J segment 5 bases; nucleotides outside the gene matches: 12. Per germline, CDR1 SGDLS and CDR2 YYNGEE. CDR3 length: 16 residues.